Below are 5 T cell receptor beta chains sequenced from a single sample in a study of T cells in Graves' hyperthyroidism and ophthalmopathy. What was amplified from RNA transcripts were TCR beta CDR3 regions. Researchers ran a first-round RT-PCR on the TCR CDR3 using the HTBI primer set. TCRdb reprocessed the multiplex PCR reads via MiXCR and lists one record per CDR3 protein. Of 500,000 to 550,000 distinct CDR3 sequences detected, roughly 20% appear once; the ten largest clones hold about 26%. The sample comprised blood. These receptors originate from a young man with Graves' hyperthyroidism.

In this sample, this clonotype turned up many times. This sequence joins TRBV12-5 and TRBJ2-5; perhaps TRBD2 as D (6 bases). Trimming shortened V by 7 bases and J by 5 bases, and 20 bases separated the two germline ends. CDR3 length equals 15 residues. Germline CDR1 reads LGHNT; CDR2 reads FRNRAP. The CDR3 bases are TGTGCTAGTGTCTTGGTTCAAGCGGGCCAGGAGACCCAGTACTTC. This gives the protein CASVLVQAGQETQYF.

Points on this clonotype: An end of the junction differs from the germline gene, which may be a read error. The chain links TRBV6-5 to TRBJ1-3, with a weak D call TRBD1 (6 bases). Germline V gives CDR1 MNHEY, CDR2 SVGAGI. The CDR3 totals 16 residues. CDR3 in amino acids: CTSSYDRSGSGNTIYF. The CDR3 DNA reads TGTACCAGCAGTTACGACAGGTCAGGCTCTGGAAACACCATATATTTT.

This clonotype was detected many times. This rearrangement joins TRBV29-1 to TRBJ2-5; D not certain. The CDR3 length is 12 residues. The germline V and J ends were trimmed by 0 bases and 5 bases, with 7 bases remaining between them. Looked up from germline, CDR1 is SQVTM and CDR2 is ANQGSEA. CDR3 sequence reads: CSVEDFVETQYF. The CDR3, as DNA: TGCAGCGTTGAAGATTTTGTTGAGACCCAGTACTTC.

This clonotype was seen many times. The chain uses TRBV28 and TRBJ2-6, with 9 bases lining up with TRBD1. Germline trimming cut 4 bases from V and 0 bases from J; bases unmatched to any gene: 10. The CDR3 sequence is 19 residues long. The V gene's germline CDR1 is MDHEN and CDR2 SYDVKM. In DNA, the CDR3 is TGTGCCAGCAGTTCCCGACAGGGGGTAGGCGTCTCTGGGGCCAACGTCCTGACTTTC. Its translation is CASSSRQGVGVSGANVLTF.

As regards this clonotype: A much larger clone lies a single base off, so this may be a read error. The genes are TRBV14 and TRBJ1-1, with 10 nucleotides matching TRBD1. This CDR3 contains 15 residues. Germline-derived CDR1 and CDR2 are SGHDN and FVKESK. The CDR3, as DNA: TGTGCCAGCAGCCTCCGGACAGGGGGGAACACTGAATCTTTCTTT. Protein product: CASSLRTGGNTESFF.